This is a list of T cell receptor beta chains from one sample in a study of T cell changes during pregnancy in multiple sclerosis. Sequencing was performed with immunoSEQ multiplex PCR; in TCRdb, only in-frame clones are kept and a portion is missing. The sample shows roughly 20,000 clones, 88% of them seen only once. The material sequenced was CD4+ T cells from peripheral blood mononuclear cells, taken in the first trimester of pregnancy. Receptors originate from a female donor in good health, enrolled as a control in a pregnancy study. Both conserved end residues are part of each CDR3.

CDR3,J,V
CASSILGTVSLSGANVLTF,TRBJ2-6,TRBV19
CASSLGGGATDTQYF,TRBJ2-3,TRBV5-4
CAWSVQGVVTGEKLFF,TRBJ1-4,TRBV30
CATTGPPYDIQYF,TRBJ2-4,TRBV7-9
CATWDRGPHNEQFF,TRBJ2-1,TRBV6-5
CASSFGQGNTEAFF,TRBJ1-1,TRBV7-9
CASSPRLAGDTGELFF,TRBJ2-2,TRBV6-6
CASSQDRGGDTQYF,TRBJ2-3,TRBV14
CSVARLAEPYEQYF,TRBJ2-7,TRBV29-1
CASSSDSGGTSYEQYF,TRBJ2-7,TRBV5-1
CASRSSSPNSPLHF,TRBJ1-6,TRBV2
CASSTNREVRYGYTF,TRBJ1-2,TRBV19
CASRETTTPNTEAFF,TRBJ1-1,TRBV6-1
CASSLGAGTPLYGYTF,TRBJ1-2,TRBV11-1
CASRTTHSGANVLTF,TRBJ2-6,TRBV28
CASSEAGGRGEQFF,TRBJ2-1,TRBV19
CASANPGEKLFF,TRBJ1-4,TRBV7-2
CASSIASGNTIDYEQYF,TRBJ2-7,TRBV19
CATSTSSGRVDEQFF,TRBJ2-1,TRBV15
CASSTADRGGGQPQHF,TRBJ1-5,TRBV5-5
CASSAGSGSLNEQFF,TRBJ2-1,TRBV2
CASSHPSSGNTIYF,TRBJ1-3,TRBV4-1
CASGLLQENSPLHF,TRBJ1-6,TRBV12-5
CASTTWGQGWYEQYF,TRBJ2-7,TRBV5-6
CASSLGQSHTDTQYF,TRBJ2-3,TRBV7-6
CASRTSTGSYEQYF,TRBJ2-7,TRBV27
CASSSPGQSFGTDTQYF,TRBJ2-3,TRBV5-4
CASSPTLWAYEQYF,TRBJ2-7,TRBV5-6
CASSLGLRGVSETQYF,TRBJ2-5,TRBV11-2
CASSDGLAKNIQYF,TRBJ2-4,TRBV9
CASSFAGGQGFTDTQYF,TRBJ2-3,TRBV9
CASSPGGRANQPQHF,TRBJ1-5,TRBV6-5
CASSEAAGRGGGNTIYF,TRBJ1-3,TRBV6-1
CAWRPRTGVGAEAFF,TRBJ1-1,TRBV30
CAGGQNNNYGYTF,TRBJ1-2,TRBV6-6
CASIQGGGGVGEQFF,TRBJ2-1,TRBV6-5
CASSFSGGPYEQYF,TRBJ2-7,TRBV27
CASSTLGQLGYGYTF,TRBJ1-2,TRBV19
CASSERAGAETQYF,TRBJ2-5,TRBV2
CASSAGLVPNEQYF,TRBJ2-7,TRBV6-1
CASSRDRANQPQHF,TRBJ1-5,TRBV7-2
CATAGPQPVFSYNEQFF,TRBJ2-1,TRBV10-1